This T cell receptor (beta chain) derives from a study of cytomegalovirus exposure and HLA in healthy donors. PCR employed 60 Vbeta and 13 Jbeta primers. In the study's own analysis: As a later analysis found, there were 80 million to 90 million unique TCR beta chains, of which roughly 11 million were shared. Libraries were prepared by immunoSEQ multiplex PCR; TCRdb keeps only in-frame clonotypes and omits some of them. The D gene and trimming were derived from the DNA, and the V and J assignments and clone size from that table. The sample records some 150,000 clones, 75% to 85% being singletons. CDR1 is MGHDK and CDR2 is SYGVNS in the germline V gene. This CDR3 is built from 14 residues. V was cut by 5 bases and J by 4 bases, with 14 bases left in between. Regarding donors, all were healthy bone marrow donors.

The J gene is TRBJ1-1, the V gene TRBV25-1, with D possibly being TRBD1 (5 bases). This clonotype originated in a woman in her fifties or sixties in good health and CMV-seropositive. Source material: PBMCs. CDR3 sequence reads: CASSPGAWSTEAFF. As DNA, the CDR3 is TGTGCCAGCAGTCCTGGGGCCTGGAGCACTGAAGCTTTCTTT. The full variable domain, with the rest looked up from reference TRBV25-1 and TRBJ1-1, is EADIYQTPRYLVIGTGKKITLECSQTMGHDKMYWYQQDPGMELHLIHYSYGVNSTEKGDLSSESTVSRIRTEHFPLTLESARPSHTSQYLCASSPGAWSTEAFFGQGTRLTVV.